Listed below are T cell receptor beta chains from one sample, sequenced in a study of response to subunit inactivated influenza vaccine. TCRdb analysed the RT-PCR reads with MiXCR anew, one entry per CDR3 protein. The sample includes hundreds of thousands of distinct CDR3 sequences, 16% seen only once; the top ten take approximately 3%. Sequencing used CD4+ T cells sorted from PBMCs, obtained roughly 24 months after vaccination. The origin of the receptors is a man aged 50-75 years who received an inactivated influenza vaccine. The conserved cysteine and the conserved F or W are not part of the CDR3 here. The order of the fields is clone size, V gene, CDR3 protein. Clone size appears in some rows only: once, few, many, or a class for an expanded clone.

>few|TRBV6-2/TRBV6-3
ASSFGQVINQPQH
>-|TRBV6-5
ASSSTGGIAGANVLT
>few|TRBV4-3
ASSQKTGGEQY
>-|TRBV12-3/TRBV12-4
ASTTDAGTGGYT
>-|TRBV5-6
ASSLGPDGYT
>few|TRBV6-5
ASGRGRPPLH
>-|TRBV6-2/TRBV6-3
ASVSGSLGVGELF
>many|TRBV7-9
AGWVAGVQF
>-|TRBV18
ASSVRGWGNTEAF
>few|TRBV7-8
ASSLMHADTQY
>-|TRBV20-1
SARRLRRETQY
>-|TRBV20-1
SARDSGSIGEKLF
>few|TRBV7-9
ASSLGNTPGGYT